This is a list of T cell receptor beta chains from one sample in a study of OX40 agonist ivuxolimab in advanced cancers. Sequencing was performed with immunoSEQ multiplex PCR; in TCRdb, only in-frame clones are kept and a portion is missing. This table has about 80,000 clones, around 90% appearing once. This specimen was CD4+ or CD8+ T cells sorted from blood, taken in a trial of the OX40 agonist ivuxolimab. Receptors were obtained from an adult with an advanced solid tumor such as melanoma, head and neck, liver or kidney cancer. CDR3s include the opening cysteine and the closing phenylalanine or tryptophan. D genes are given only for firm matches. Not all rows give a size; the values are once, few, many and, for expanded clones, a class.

TGTGCCAGTAGTACGGGACAGGCCCAGCCCCAGCATTTT	CASSTGQAQPQHF	TRBV19	TRBJ1-5	NA	TRBD1
TGTGCCAGCAGTCAAGACCAGAACAATCAGCCCCAGCATTTT	CASSQDQNNQPQHF	TRBV2	TRBJ1-5	NA	NA
TGTGCCAGCAGCCCCTACAGGGGGCAGGTAGTCAATGAGCAGTTCTTC	CASSPYRGQVVNEQFF	TRBV7-6	TRBJ2-1	NA	TRBD1
TGCGCCAGCAGCCCGGGGGCGGTGAACACTGAAGCTTTCTTT	CASSPGAVNTEAFF	TRBV5-1	TRBJ1-1	NA	NA
TGCGCCAGCAGCTGGCCGGTGAAGGCAGGAAGCACAGATACGCAGTATTTT	CASSWPVKAGSTDTQYF	TRBV5-1	TRBJ2-3	NA	NA
TGTGCCAGCTCACCAGGGACAGGGCTTACCCATGAGCAGTTCTTC	CASSPGTGLTHEQFF	TRBV18	TRBJ2-1	NA	TRBD1
TGTGCCACCTGGGGAGGGGCTGGGGAAAAACTGTTTTTT	CATWGGAGEKLFF	TRBV28	TRBJ1-4	NA	NA
TGTGCCAGTAGCGAGGCCAATACGCAGTATTTT	CASSEANTQYF	TRBV19	TRBJ2-3	once	NA
TGTGCCAGCACACGGGGGCGGAACACCGGGGAGCTGTTTTTT	CASTRGRNTGELFF	TRBV27	TRBJ2-2	NA	NA
TGTGCCAGCAGCCCGGGACTAGGCTCCTACGAGCAGTGCTTC	CASSPGLGSYEQCF	TRBV2	TRBJ2-7	NA	TRBD2
TGTGCCAGCAGCCAAGGCGGGGGCCAAGAGACCCAGTACTTC	CASSQGGGQETQYF	TRBV4-2	TRBJ2-5	NA	TRBD2
TGTGCCAGCAGCTCCGGAGATACGCAGTATTTT	CASSSGDTQYF	TRBV11-2	TRBJ2-3	NA	NA
TGTGCCAGCAGTTCCCCAGGGACAGGGAATCAGCCCCAGCATTTT	CASSSPGTGNQPQHF	TRBV28	TRBJ1-5	once	TRBD1
TGTGCCAGCAGGCGGACAGGGGCTTGGCACGAGCAGTACTTC	CASRRTGAWHEQYF	TRBV27	TRBJ2-7	NA	TRBD1
TGTGCCAGCACCCGAGATGGACAGGGCAATCAGCCCCAGCATTTT	CASTRDGQGNQPQHF	TRBV9	TRBJ1-5	few	TRBD1
TGTGCCAGCTCACCGTTTGAGGGGAGAGGCATATATTTT	CASSPFEGRGIYF	TRBV18	TRBJ1-3	NA	NA
TGCGCCAGCAGCTCCGCAATGAACACTGAAGCTTTCTTT	CASSSAMNTEAFF	TRBV5-1	TRBJ1-1	NA	NA
TGCGCCAGCAGCGCGTGGGGGGGAAATAAAGAGACCCAGTACTTC	CASSAWGGNKETQYF	TRBV5-1	TRBJ2-5	NA	TRBD2
TGTGCCAGCAGTCGGGACAGGGACGGTGAGCAGTTCTTC	CASSRDRDGEQFF	TRBV6-1	TRBJ2-1	NA	TRBD1
TGTGCCAGCGTCAGGGGGATAAACTATGGCTACACCTTC	CASVRGINYGYTF	TRBV2	TRBJ1-2	NA	TRBD1
TGTGCCAGCTCACCCTCGGGACAGGGATACTACGAGCAGTACTTC	CASSPSGQGYYEQYF	TRBV18	TRBJ2-7	NA	TRBD1
TGTGCCAGCAGTACAATACCTCCTGATGAGCCCCAGCATTTT	CASSTIPPDEPQHF	TRBV7-2	TRBJ1-5	NA	NA
TGTGCCAGCAGCAGCGGGGGCAGATACAATGAGCAGTTCTTC	CASSSGGRYNEQFF	TRBV6-5	TRBJ2-1	NA	TRBD2
TGCGCCAGCAGCTTGGGGCTGGGCTATGGCTACACCTTC	CASSLGLGYGYTF	TRBV5-1	TRBJ1-2	NA	NA
TGTGCCATCAAGACTACTGCGGGCAGGGACCACACCGGGGAGCTGTTTTTT	CAIKTTAGRDHTGELFF	TRBV10-3	TRBJ2-2	NA	NA
TGTGCCAGCAGTTCGATCTATGGCTACACCTTC	CASSSIYGYTF	TRBV6-1	TRBJ1-2	NA	NA
TGTGCCAGCAGCTTGGGGACAGCTGCGGCCTACGAGCAGTACTTC	CASSLGTAAAYEQYF	TRBV7-3	TRBJ2-7	NA	TRBD1
TGTGCCAGCAGCCGGGACAGCATCTCATACGAGCAGTACTTC	CASSRDSISYEQYF	TRBV7-2	TRBJ2-7	NA	TRBD1
TGCGCCAGCAGCCAACAGGAGGGCACTGAAGCTTTCTTT	CASSQQEGTEAFF	TRBV5-1	TRBJ1-1	few	NA
TGTGCCAGTAGTCCGCTCCCGGGACAGGGGATGGGGAACACTGAAGCTTTCTTT	CASSPLPGQGMGNTEAFF	TRBV19	TRBJ1-1	NA	TRBD1
TGCGCCAGCAGCTACACAGGGGCGAACACCGGGGAGCTGTTTTTT	CASSYTGANTGELFF	TRBV5-1	TRBJ2-2	NA	TRBD1
TGTGCCAGCAGCTTGGGATTCGATAGCAATCAGCCCCAGCATTTT	CASSLGFDSNQPQHF	TRBV5-5	TRBJ1-5	NA	NA
TGTGCCACCCGACAGGGGGTGGGTCAGCCCCAGCATTTT	CATRQGVGQPQHF	TRBV7-6	TRBJ1-5	few	TRBD1
TGTGCCAGCAGCTTTCAGCCGAATGAAAAACTGTTTTTT	CASSFQPNEKLFF	TRBV7-2	TRBJ1-4	NA	NA